The T cell receptor (beta chain) under discussion was sequenced for a study of blood T cells in healthy people across ages. General study findings and limits: Roughly linear age-related decline in beta diversity appeared, significant by age about 40. Versus aged donors, long-lived donors had higher diversity and more naive CD4+ cells.

The study drew donors from healthy Caucasian individuals in Russia aged about 6 to 95. The CDR3 sequence is 16 residues long. CDR1 and CDR2 from the germline V gene are SGHRS and YFSETQ. Primers used in a second PCR of roughly 6 to 11 cycles were a sample-barcoded 5' primer and a J-beta primer mix. TCRdb processed the 5' RACE reads anew with MiXCR; each CDR3 protein has one entry. The sample contains over 1,200,000 distinct CDR3 sequences, around 59% of which appear only once. With respect to this clonotype: Its antigen is currently unknown.

The V and J genes are TRBV5-1 and TRBJ2-4; 11 nucleotides line up with TRBD1. The J call may be incorrect, as the DNA end agrees better with TRBJ2-7. This receptor was taken from a man aged 18-30 years in good health. The sample was blood. The CDR3: CASSSSSGTGGYEQYF. Here the CDR3 DNA reads TGCGCCAGCAGCTCCAGTTCCGGGACAGGGGGGTACGAGCAGTACTTC.